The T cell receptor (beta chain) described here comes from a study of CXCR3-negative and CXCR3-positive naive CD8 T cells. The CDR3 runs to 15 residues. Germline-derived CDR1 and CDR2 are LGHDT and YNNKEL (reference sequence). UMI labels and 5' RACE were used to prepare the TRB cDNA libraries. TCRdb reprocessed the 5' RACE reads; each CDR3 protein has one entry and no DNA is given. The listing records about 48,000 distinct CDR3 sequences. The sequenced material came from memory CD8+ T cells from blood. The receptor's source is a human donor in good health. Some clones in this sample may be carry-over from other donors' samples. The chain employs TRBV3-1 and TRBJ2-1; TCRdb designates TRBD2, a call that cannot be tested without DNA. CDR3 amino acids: CASSIAGGPYNEQFF.